These 15 T cell receptor beta chains originate from one sample sequenced in a study of response to subunit inactivated influenza vaccine. TCRdb re-called the RT-PCR reads with MiXCR, one entry per CDR3 protein. The sample records about 540,000 distinct CDR3 sequences, under 30% being singletons. The sample also formed part of further work on T cells expressing NK-cell markers. This second study says: The authors generated TCR beta cDNA through 5'RACE template switching with UMIs.

Here the sequenced sample was CD4+ T cells sorted from PBMCs, taken 11 to 12 days after vaccination. These TCRs come from a man aged 50-60 years who received an inactivated influenza vaccine.

CDR3 coding DNA: TGCAGCGCCCTGGGATCGACAGAGACCCAGTACTTC. Its translation is CSALGSTETQYF. The rearrangement joins TRBV29-1 to TRBJ2-5; no clear D gene. The CDR3 totals 12 residues. V lost 7 bases and J 4 bases, leaving 13 bases between the germline ends. Per germline, CDR1 SQVTM and CDR2 ANQGSEA.

This clonotype was seen more than once but under ten times. V and J are TRBV5-1 and TRBJ2-5; tentatively, D is TRBD1 (6 bases). V lost 4 bases and J 1 base, leaving 17 bases between the germline ends. From germline, CDR1 is SGHRS and CDR2 YFSETQ. The CDR3 length is 16 residues. The CDR3 loop is CASSPGTPSFQETQYF. The DNA of the CDR3 is TGCGCCAGCAGCCCAGGGACACCCTCCTTCCAAGAGACCCAGTACTTC.

This clonotype has a count of ten or more. The rearrangement links TRBV3-1 to TRBJ1-1; D is unresolved. V was shortened by 1 base and J by 1 base, with 4 bases between the two germline ends. The CDR3 is made up of 13 amino acids. Germline V gene data show CDR1 as LGHDT and CDR2 as YNNKEL (reference sequence). Here the CDR3 DNA reads TGTGCCAGCAGCCAAGGACAGAACACTGAAGCTTTCTTT. Translating it yields CASSQGQNTEAFF.

In this sample, this clonotype turned up once. Here the CDR3 DNA reads TGCGCCAGCAGAGCGGTGGGCGCGAACACTGAAGCTTTCTTT. It yields the protein CASRAVGANTEAFF. The genes are TRBV4-3 and TRBJ1-1; D uncertain. The CDR3 has 14 residues. Per the germline V gene, CDR1 is LGHNA and CDR2 is YSLEER. V gave up 6 bases and J gave up 1 base, with 12 bases separating them.

This chain connects TRBV30 to TRBJ2-5, with D possibly TRBD2 on 6 matching bases. CDR1 and CDR2 from the germline V gene are GTSNPN and SVGIG (reference sequence). V was cut by 0 bases and J by 7 bases, with 12 bases left in between. CDR3 length equals 13 residues. This CDR3 reads CAWSVAGSSTQYF. The DNA of the CDR3 is TGTGCCTGGAGTGTGGCGGGGAGTTCGACCCAGTACTTC.

This clonotype appeared a few times. The rearrangement joins TRBV5-6 to TRBJ2-3, with a tentative D call TRBD2 (6 bases). CDR1 and CDR2 (germline): SGHDT, YYEEEE. The CDR3 loop spans 15 amino acids. V lost 4 bases, J lost 2 bases, and 14 bases lay in between. The CDR3: CASSRWGRTTDTQYF. For the CDR3, the DNA is TGTGCCAGCAGCAGGTGGGGGAGGACCACAGATACGCAGTATTTT.

This clonotype was recorded a few times. The gene calls are TRBV29-1 and TRBJ1-5; D perhaps matches TRBD1 (5 bases). The CDR3 totals 14 residues. The V gene lost 4 bases and the J gene lost 0 bases, with 10 bases spanning the gap. Germline values: CDR1 SQVTM, CDR2 ANQGSEA. This CDR3 reads CSVGGPFSNQPQHF. The CDR3 DNA sequence: TGCAGCGTTGGGGGACCGTTTAGCAATCAGCCCCAGCATTTT.

This clonotype has only one observation. The chain couples TRBV5-4 to TRBJ2-1; D may be TRBD1 or TRBD2 (5 bases each). The germline V gene encodes CDR1 SGHNT and CDR2 YYREEE (reference sequence). The CDR3 runs to 15 residues. The V and J ends lost 2 bases and 4 bases respectively, with 13 bases between them. The CDR3 is CASSLPGTGYNEQFF. The CDR3 DNA reads TGTGCCAGCAGCTTACCCGGGACCGGATACAATGAGCAGTTCTTC.

This chain links TRBV29-1 with TRBJ2-5; TRBD2 agrees at 9 bases. Per the germline V gene, CDR1 is SQVTM and CDR2 is ANQGSEA. J lost 5 bases, V lost 4 bases, and 5 bases had no gene match. The CDR3 contains 13 residues. The CDR3 DNA reads TGCAGCGTTGGCGGGAGGGCAGGGGAGACCCAGTACTTC. It is translated as CSVGGRAGETQYF.

V usage is TRBV6-2 or TRBV6-3 and J usage is TRBJ2-5; D not certain. The CDR3 runs to 14 residues. V was pared by 5 bases and J by 5 bases, with 15 bases between. CDR1 and CDR2 (germline): MNHEY, SVGEGT. CDR3 sequence reads: CASSTNPFPETQYF. CDR3 sequence (DNA): TGTGCCAGCAGTACCAACCCTTTTCCGGAGACCCAGTACTTC.

The chain links TRBV29-1 to TRBJ2-7; D is unclear. Per the germline V gene, CDR1 is SQVTM and CDR2 is ANQGSEA. The CDR3 spans 15 residues. V was pared by 4 bases and J by 4 bases, with 20 bases between. The CDR3 DNA reads TGCAGCGTTGCAAACCAAAACAAAGGGAATTACGAGCAGTACTTC. Translating it yields CSVANQNKGNYEQYF.

The table lists this clonotype with a few counts. The J gene is TRBJ2-3, the V gene TRBV6-1, with D tentatively TRBD1 or TRBD2 (5 bases each). The length of the CDR3 is 17 residues. With 6 bases removed from V and 6 bases from J, the gap between germline ends came to 25 bases. Germline V gives CDR1 MNHNS, CDR2 SASEGT. CDR3 protein: CASSERRSGRSGDTQYF. CDR3 sequence (DNA): TGTGCCAGCAGCGAAAGGAGGTCAGGGCGGTCTGGGGATACGCAGTATTTT.

The chain carries TRBV24-1 and TRBJ2-5; the match to TRBD1 covers 7 bases. The germline V gene encodes CDR1 KGHDR and CDR2 SFDVKD. After removal of 0 bases from V and 2 bases from J, the junction contained 8 bases not matched to a gene. This CDR3 is 17 amino acids long. CDR3 sequence: CATSDLVYGRGQETQYF. The CDR3 DNA follows: TGTGCCACCAGTGATTTGGTATACGGCAGGGGGCAAGAGACCCAGTACTTC.

The table lists this clonotype with many counts. The CDR3 nucleotides read TGTGCCAGCAGCCTTCTAGGGAACTACGAGCAGTACTTC. Residues: CASSLLGNYEQYF. The V and J genes are TRBV16 and TRBJ2-7; the D is unclear. The CDR3 length is 13 residues. The germline V gene encodes CDR1 KGHSY and CDR2 FQNENV. Trimming took off 4 bases at V and 3 bases at J, with 10 bases between the two ends.

A few counts support this clonotype. This chain connects TRBV29-1 to TRBJ2-7; 11 bases agree with TRBD2. This CDR3 has 13 amino acids. The V and J ends lost 2 bases and 4 bases, in that order; junction bases with no gene match: 1. Germline CDR1 SQVTM, CDR2 ANQGSEA. The CDR3 bases are TGCAGCGTTGAAACTAGCGGGAGTTACGAGCAGTACTTC. Its translation is CSVETSGSYEQYF.